A single sample is the source of the 31 T cell receptor beta chains below, sequenced in a study of T cells in localized non-small cell lung cancer. Only in-frame clones appear in the TCRdb table, and some are missing; sequencing was by immunoSEQ multiplex PCR. The table lists some 22,000 clones, 84% of them singletons. The source material was peripheral blood, sampled before any cancer treatment. The source is a man aged 40 to 70 with stage I lung adenocarcinoma.

This clone was picked up one time. The chain links TRBV7-8 to TRBJ1-1; D call uncertain. Germline assignment: CDR1 SGHVS and CDR2 FQNEAQ. The V end was cut by 3 bases, the J end by 7 bases, with 12 bases between. This CDR3 region has 13 residues. CDR3 sequence reads: CASSFGPVGEAFF. The CDR3 nucleotides are TGTGCCAGCAGCTTCGGGCCTGTCGGTGAAGCTTTCTTT. The variable domain in full, completed from reference TRBV7-8 and TRBJ1-1, reads GAGVSQSPRYKVAKRGQDVALRCDPISGHVSLFWYQQALGQGPEFLTYFQNEAQLDKSGLPSDRFFAERPEGSVSTLKIQRTQQEDSAVYLCASSFGPVGEAFFGQGTRLTVV.

This clone showed up just once. This chain connects TRBV30 to TRBJ1-6; maybe TRBD1 (5 bases). V was clipped by 0 bases and J by 9 bases, with 15 bases between them. The CDR3 has 15 residues. Germline CDR1 GTSNPN, CDR2 SVGIG (reference sequence). The CDR3 sequence is CAWSVQDGRTSPLHF. CDR3 DNA sequence: TGTGCCTGGAGTGTACAGGACGGACGGACTTCACCCCTCCACTTT.

Concerning this clone itself: Compared with germline, one end of the junction differs, possibly owing to a read error. The rearrangement links TRBV2 to TRBJ1-6; D might be TRBD1 (5 bases). This CDR3 is built from 14 residues. Germline lookup yields CDR1 SNHLY and CDR2 FYNNEI. The CDR3 reads CASSEADVYGGGDF. As DNA, the CDR3 is TGTGCCAGCAGTGAAGCTGATGTATACGGGGGGGGAGACTTT. Filled out from reference TRBV2 and TRBJ1-6, the complete variable domain reads EPEVTQTPSHQVTQMGQEVILRCVPISNHLYFYWYRQILGQKVEFLVSFYNNEISEKSEIFDDQFSVERPDGSNFTLKIRSTKLEDSAMYFCASSEADVYGGGDFGNGTRLTVT.

The chain employs TRBV5-6 and TRBJ1-2; D unclear. The germline gives CDR1 SGHDT, CDR2 YYEEEE. This CDR3 region has 13 residues. V lost 4 bases and J 7 bases, leaving 14 bases between the germline ends. The CDR3 spells CASSKGRAFGYTF. The CDR3 DNA reads as TGTGCCAGCAGCAAAGGAAGGGCCTTTGGCTACACCTTC. Based on the CDR3 plus reference TRBV5-6 and TRBJ1-2, the full variable domain is DAGVTQSPTHLIKTRGQQVTLRCSPKSGHDTVSWYQQALGQGPQFIFQYYEEEERQRGNFPDRFSGHQFPNYSSELNVNALLLGDSALYLCASSKGRAFGYTFGSGTRLTVV.

This clone was detected a few times. The gene calls are TRBV7-2 and TRBJ1-6; D uncertain. The V end lost 1 base, the J end lost 10 bases, and 8 bases lay between the germline ends. The CDR3 extends over 13 amino acids. CDR1 and CDR2 (germline): SGHTA, FQGNSA. The CDR3 region is CASSLGVGSPLHF. The CDR3 region has the DNA TGTGCCAGCAGCTTAGGAGTAGGGTCACCCCTCCACTTT.

This chain uses TRBV27 with TRBJ2-7; 9 bases line up with TRBD2. Unmatched junction bases numbered 2, after V lost 2 bases and J lost 3 bases. Looked up from germline, CDR1 is MNHEY and CDR2 is SMNVEV (reference sequence). The CDR3 runs to 14 residues. As DNA, the CDR3 is TGTGCCAGCAGTTTAAGGCGGGAGGGCTACGAGCAGTACTTC. Protein: CASSLRREGYEQYF.

The J gene is TRBJ2-3, the V gene TRBV5-1, with 9 bases fitting TRBD2. Trimming at V came to 0 bases and at J to 6 bases, leaving 2 bases not matched to a gene. CDR1 and CDR2 (germline): SGHRS, YFSETQ. The CDR3 spans 14 residues. The CDR3 DNA sequence: TGCGCCAGCAGCTTGGAAGCGGGGGGCGATACGCAGTATTTT. Amino acid sequence: CASSLEAGGDTQYF.

The chain recombines TRBV19 with TRBJ2-4; D remains ambiguous. The V gene lost 7 bases and the J gene lost 2 bases, with 12 bases spanning the gap. The CDR3 runs to 14 residues. Germline CDR1 LNHDA, CDR2 SQIVND (reference sequence). CDR3 DNA sequence: TGTGCCAGTATGGCGGAGATTTCCAAAAACATTCAGTACTTC. Translating gives CASMAEISKNIQYF.

V gene TRBV19 combines with J gene TRBJ2-3, with D tentatively TRBD1 (5 bases). Germline CDR1 LNHDA, CDR2 SQIVND (reference sequence). The V end was cut by 5 bases, the J end by 2 bases, with 11 bases between. The CDR3 extends over 14 amino acids. CDR3 in amino acids: CASSADIHTDTQYF. The CDR3 coding sequence is TGTGCCAGTAGTGCGGACATTCACACAGATACGCAGTATTTT.

The chain carries TRBV28 and TRBJ2-4; a possible D gene is TRBD1 (5 bases). This CDR3 spans 16 amino acids. The germline CDR1 and CDR2 sequences are MDHEN and SYDVKM. V shed 3 bases and J shed 3 bases, with 15 bases lying between them. CDR3 in amino acids: CASSLLTLRGKNIQYF. The CDR3 DNA is TGTGCCAGCAGTTTGCTTACTCTTAGGGGCAAAAACATTCAGTACTTC.

The rearrangement joins TRBV7-6 to TRBJ2-7; perhaps TRBD1 as D (6 bases). From germline, CDR1 is SGHVS and CDR2 FNYEAQ. The V gene lost 5 bases and the J gene lost 2 bases, with 13 bases spanning the gap. CDR3 length equals 14 residues. This CDR3 is CASSTRTEAYEQYF. CDR3 DNA: TGTGCCAGCAGCACCCGGACAGAGGCCTACGAGCAGTACTTC. Filled out from reference TRBV7-6 and TRBJ2-7, the complete variable domain reads GAGVSQSPRYKVTKRGQDVALRCDPISGHVSLYWYRQALGQGPEFLTYFNYEAQQDKSGLPNDRFSAERPEGSISTLTIQRTEQRDSAMYRCASSTRTEAYEQYFGPGTRLTVT.

The gene calls are TRBV19 and TRBJ2-5, with D possibly matching TRBD1 (7 bases). The V end was cut by 2 bases, the J end by 7 bases, with 17 bases between. The V gene's germline CDR1 is LNHDA and CDR2 SQIVND (reference sequence). The CDR3 runs to 15 residues. Written as DNA, the CDR3 is TGTGCCAGTAGTATACAGGGGGGCTCCTCCCGGACCCAGTACTTC. It yields the protein CASSIQGGSSRTQYF.

The gene calls are TRBV7-6 and TRBJ1-4; D possibly corresponds to TRBD1 (5 bases). The CDR3 has 19 residues. Per the germline V gene, CDR1 is SGHVS and CDR2 is FNYEAQ. V lost 1 base and J 4 bases, leaving 22 bases between the germline ends. CDR3 sequence (DNA): TGTGCCAGCAGCTTAGGGTCGAGTCCGGCGACAGCAAATAATGAAAAACTGTTTTTT. Protein product: CASSLGSSPATANNEKLFF.

The chain has TRBV18 and TRBJ1-5, with unresolved D. CDR1 and CDR2 from the germline V gene are KGHSH and LQKENI. CDR3 length: 14 residues. Between the trimmed V and J ends, which lost 3 bases and 3 bases, there was a span of 9 bases. The CDR3 reads CASSPDGYNQPQHF. The CDR3 DNA follows: TGTGCCAGCTCACCGGACGGTTACAATCAGCCCCAGCATTTT.

This clone occurred a few times. The V gene is TRBV11-2, the J gene TRBJ2-2, with a possible D match to TRBD1 (8 bases). With 3 bases removed from V and 7 bases from J, the gap between germline ends came to 15 bases. The CDR3 has 15 amino acids. CDR1 is SGHAT and CDR2 is FQNNGV in the germline V gene. The CDR3 DNA follows: TGTGCCAGCAGCTTTGACAGGGGCGGGAGCGGGGAGCTGTTTTTT. Amino acids: CASSFDRGGSGELFF. The complete variable domain, with remaining parts taken from reference TRBV11-2 and TRBJ2-2, reads EAGVAQSPRYKIIEKRQSVAFWCNPISGHATLYWYQQILGQGPKLLIQFQNNGVVDDSQLPKDRFSAERLKGVDSTLKIQPAKLEDSAVYLCASSFDRGGSGELFFGEGSRLTVL.

J is TRBJ1-4 and V is TRBV30; a weak D match, TRBD1 (5 bases). Trimming cost V 2 bases and J 8 bases, with 15 bases left between them. This CDR3 region has 14 residues. Looked up from germline, CDR1 is GTSNPN and CDR2 is SVGIG (reference sequence). This chain's CDR3 is CAWSPRVGGEKLFF. CDR3 DNA: TGTGCCTGGAGTCCTCGGGTCGGGGGGGAAAAACTGTTTTTT.

The CDR3 DNA is TGTGCCAGCTCCCCAGGACAGGGGAGAGAGACCCAGTACTTC. Amino acids: CASSPGQGRETQYF. This sequence joins TRBV18 and TRBJ2-5; 9 positions match TRBD1. The CDR3 totals 14 residues. The V segment lost 6 bases and the J segment 4 bases; nucleotides outside the gene matches: 6. Germline V lookup: CDR1 KGHSH, CDR2 LQKENI.

The gene calls are TRBV13 and TRBJ2-2; no reliable D call. The length of the CDR3 is 13 residues. V lost 5 bases, J lost 7 bases, and 11 bases lay in between. Germline CDR1 is PRHDT and CDR2 is FYEKMQ (reference sequence). The CDR3 nucleotides are TGTGCCAGCAGCCTGGGTGGGGTCGGGGAGCTGTTTTTT. Its translation is CASSLGGVGELFF.

The chain recombines TRBV7-2 with TRBJ2-7; D gene ambiguous. Trimming pared 0 bases from V and 2 bases from J, leaving 8 bases between. Germline V gene sequence: CDR1 SGHTA, CDR2 FQGNSA. The CDR3 loop spans 14 amino acids. The chain's CDR3 is CASSLARFAYEQYF. The CDR3 DNA follows: TGTGCCAGCAGCTTAGCCCGGTTCGCCTACGAGCAGTACTTC.

The V call is TRBV5-8, the J call TRBJ1-2, with 7 nucleotides matching TRBD1. V shed 2 bases, J shed 2 bases, and the junction held 9 bases outside the gene matches. Looked up from germline, CDR1 is SGHTS and CDR2 is YDEGEE. The CDR3 has 16 amino acids. The CDR3 DNA sequence: TGTGCCAGCAGCTTCGATGTGACAGGGTCGAACTATGGCTACACCTTC. Its protein product is CASSFDVTGSNYGYTF.

Notes on this clone: The same CDR3 is also encoded by other DNA sequences in this sample. This sequence joins TRBV21-1 and TRBJ2-7. TRBV21-1 represents a pseudogene. The CDR3 runs 17 residues. The CDR3 sequence is CASSKRKRLDPGYEQYF. DNA of the CDR3: TGTGCCAGCAGCAAAAGGAAGAGGTTGGACCCCGGCTACGAGCAGTACTTC.

The chain couples TRBV2 to TRBJ2-1, with 8 bases identical to TRBD1. V shed 4 bases, J shed 9 bases, and the junction held 8 bases outside the gene matches. The germline CDR1 and CDR2 sequences are SNHLY and FYNNEI. The CDR3 sequence is 14 residues long. The CDR3 loop reads CASSGQQGEVEQFF. CDR3 coding DNA: TGTGCCAGCAGTGGACAACAGGGGGAGGTTGAGCAGTTCTTC.

This chain uses TRBV5-6 with TRBJ1-6; 8 bases match TRBD1. Germline CDR1 reads SGHDT; CDR2 reads YYEEEE. There are 14 residues in the CDR3. The V segment lost 5 bases and the J segment 6 bases; nucleotides outside the gene matches: 4. In DNA, the CDR3 is TGTGCCAGCAGTTGGACAGGGTCTAATTCACCCCTCCACTTT. As protein: CASSWTGSNSPLHF.

This chain connects TRBV18 to TRBJ2-7; D possibly corresponds to TRBD1 (5 bases). This CDR3 comprises 16 residues. Germline assignment: CDR1 KGHSH and CDR2 LQKENI. V shed 2 bases and J shed 2 bases, with 16 bases lying between them. The CDR3 is CASSPGGSQGTYEQYF. The CDR3 DNA reads TGTGCCAGCTCACCAGGTGGTAGTCAGGGTACCTACGAGCAGTACTTC.

This chain uses TRBV5-1 with TRBJ2-1; D call uncertain. Germline loops: CDR1 SGHRS, CDR2 YFSETQ. V was trimmed by 4 bases and J by 0 bases, leaving 5 bases between them. The length of the CDR3 is 13 residues. This CDR3 reads CASSLSSYNEQFF. The CDR3 nucleotides are TGCGCCAGCAGCCTTAGCTCCTACAATGAGCAGTTCTTC.

A note on this clone: One junction end disagrees with the germline gene, perhaps due to a read error. The CDR3 nucleotides are TGTGCCATCAGTGATTTTATTGCCCGCGTCTTC. This sequence encodes CAISDFIARVF. The J gene is TRBJ2-4, the V gene TRBV10-3; D is unclear. Germline CDR1 ENHRY, CDR2 SYGVKD. CDR3 size: 11 residues.

The CDR3 reads CASSLGPVSGEVTDTQYF. The CDR3 DNA sequence: TGTGCCAGCAGCTTAGGCCCGGTTAGCGGGGAGGTTACAGATACGCAGTATTTT. The chain has TRBV11-2 and TRBJ2-3; TRBD2 agrees at 8 bases. CDR1 is SGHAT and CDR2 is FQNNGV in the germline V gene. The CDR3 length is 18 residues. The junction had 12 bases not matched to a gene; V was cut back by 1 base and J by 3 bases.

This clone has only a few counts. The chain recombines TRBV28 with TRBJ2-4; a weak D match, TRBD1 (6 bases). Trimming left V 5 bases short and J 6 bases short, with 20 bases between. The CDR3 has 16 residues. Germline CDR1 and CDR2: MDHEN and SYDVKM. The chain's CDR3 is CASSPAASGAGNIQYF. The CDR3 DNA follows: TGTGCCAGCAGTCCTGCCGCATCAGGGGCGGGAAACATTCAGTACTTC.

The V call is TRBV19, the J call TRBJ1-4; no firm D call. Trimming stripped 9 bases from V and 0 bases from J, with 11 bases between. CDR1 is LNHDA, CDR2 SQIVND, per germline (reference sequence). This CDR3 has 14 residues. CDR3: CASTPGATNEKLFF. Written as DNA, the CDR3 is TGTGCCAGCACCCCGGGAGCAACTAATGAAAAACTGTTTTTT.

The V and J genes are TRBV30 and TRBJ2-6, with D hard to call. V lost 0 bases and J 2 bases, leaving 11 bases between the germline ends. The CDR3 is made up of 16 amino acids. Germline CDR1 and CDR2: GTSNPN and SVGIG (reference sequence). The CDR3 DNA reads TGTGCCTGGAGTGTCACGTTACGGCCTGGGGCCAACGTCCTGACTTTC. Protein product: CAWSVTLRPGANVLTF.

The V call is TRBV5-1, the J call TRBJ1-4, with 9 bases identical to TRBD1. V shed 0 bases, J shed 7 bases, and the junction held 4 bases outside the gene matches. There are 15 residues in the CDR3. CDR1 is SGHRS and CDR2 is YFSETQ in the germline V gene. The CDR3 DNA is TGCGCCAGCAGCTTGGGAATACAGGGGGCTGAAAAACTGTTTTTT. Its translation is CASSLGIQGAEKLFF. Using reference TRBV5-1 and TRBJ1-4 for the parts outside the CDR3, the full variable domain is KAGVTQTPRYLIKTRGQQVTLSCSPISGHRSVSWYQQTPGQGLQFLFEYFSETQRNKGNFPGRFSGRQFSNSRSEMNVSTLELGDSALYLCASSLGIQGAEKLFFGSGTQLSVL.